This T cell receptor (beta chain) stems from a study of resident and recirculating memory T cells in vitiligo. Per germline, CDR1 SGHTA and CDR2 FQGTGA. With 2 bases clipped from V and 3 bases from J, the junction kept 3 bases outside the gene matches. This CDR3 is 15 amino acids long. Clones were read by immunoSEQ multiplex PCR, and TCRdb kept only the in-frame ones, dropping some. This table holds 40,000 to 45,000 clones, around 90% found once. The V gene is TRBV7-3, the J gene TRBJ2-1, with 8 bases matching TRBD2. The sequencing input was blood. This sequence was found in a male donor with vitiligo. For the CDR3, the DNA is TGTGCCAGCAGCTTAGTAGCGGGGAACTACAATGAGCAGTTCTTC. Its protein product is CASSLVAGNYNEQFF.